These 23 T cell receptor beta chains were sequenced from one sample in a study of T cell repertoires in cytomegalovirus infection (dated by TCRdb to between 2018 and 2021). In the paper's terms, the treatment or condition label means: in vitro stimulation with specific CMV peptide epitopes to enrich CMV-specific T cells. The antigens these receptors bind are not known. The reads were generated on an Illumina HiSeq 1500. The public reads were quality trimmed at Q25 with fastp and then assembled into clones with MiXCR by TCRdb, keeping productive beta chains. Rows with a matching CDR3 protein are joined into one entry that keeps the most common DNA and genes. In this sample the table shows 650,000 to 900,000 distinct CDR3 sequences, 32% of which occur a single time. The ten largest clonotypes hold 12% of the sample. Sequenced material: cultured CD8+ T cells from PBMCs, taken from culture after CMV antigen stimulation. These receptors came from a human donor in good health (CMV status not recorded). Some clones in this sample may be carry-over from other donors' samples.

This clonotype was seen only a few times. The genes are TRBV9 and TRBJ2-6, with D maybe TRBD1 (6 bases). This CDR3 comprises 19 residues. Trimming took 1 base from V and 1 from J, leaving 18 bases between them. Germline CDR1 reads SGDLS; CDR2 reads YYNGEE. The CDR3 bases are TGTGCCAGCAGCGTACACAGAACAGGGACCGAGTCTGGGGCCAACGTCCTGACTTTC. Protein sequence: CASSVHRTGTESGANVLTF. The whole variable domain, filled in from reference TRBV9 and TRBJ2-6, reads DSGVTQTPKHLITATGQRVTLRCSPRSGDLSVYWYQQSLDQGLQFLIQYYNGEERAKGNILERFSAQQFPDLHSELNLSSLELGDSALYFCASSVHRTGTESGANVLTFGAGSRLTVL.

The chain joins TRBV4-1 to TRBJ2-7; tentatively, D is TRBD2 (6 bases). The V end lost 5 bases, the J end lost 6 bases, and 14 bases lay between the germline ends. The V gene's germline CDR1 is MGHRA and CDR2 YSYEKL. This CDR3 region has 13 residues. In nucleotides, the CDR3 is TGCGCCAGCAGCTCCCGACTAGAGGCCGAGCAGTACGTC. The encoded protein is CASSSRLEAEQYV.

The V gene is TRBV4-1, the J gene TRBJ2-2; D is undetermined. Germline V gives CDR1 MGHRA, CDR2 YSYEKL. V was cut by 6 bases and J by 1 base, with 6 bases left in between. The CDR3 runs to 13 residues. In nucleotides, the CDR3 is TGCGCCAGCAGGCCCGGGAACACCGGGGAGCTGTTTTTT. Its translation: CASRPGNTGELFF.

This clonotype has ten or more counts. The chain recombines TRBV12-3 or TRBV12-4 with TRBJ1-3; D is uncertain. Trimming took off 7 bases at V and 4 bases at J, with 8 bases between the two ends. The CDR3 totals 12 residues. The CDR3 region is CASKLGGNTIYF. In DNA form, the CDR3 reads TGTGCCAGCAAGTTGGGGGGAAACACCATATATTTT.

The chain joins TRBV11-2 to TRBJ1-2; D is possibly TRBD1 (5 bases). The V and J ends lost 1 base and 8 bases respectively, with 11 bases between them. Germline loops: CDR1 SGHAT, CDR2 FQNNGV. The CDR3 totals 13 residues. The CDR3 nucleotides are TGTGCCAGCAGCTTAGGTAGCGGGGCCGGCTACACCTTC. Translated, it gives CASSLGSGAGYTF.

A few counts support this clonotype. The gene calls are TRBV4-1 and TRBJ2-1, with a weak D call TRBD2 (7 bases). This CDR3 has 15 residues. V shed 1 base and J shed 8 bases, with 15 bases lying between them. Germline-derived CDR1 and CDR2 are MGHRA and YSYEKL. CDR3 residues: CASSQVEGGPDEQFF. In DNA form, the CDR3 reads TGCGCCAGCAGCCAAGTGGAGGGGGGGCCGGATGAGCAGTTCTTC.

The chain has TRBV7-9 and TRBJ2-7; D possibly corresponds to TRBD2 (6 bases). CDR1 SEHNR and CDR2 FQNEAQ come from the germline V gene (reference sequence). The CDR3 sequence is 14 residues long. The V end was cut by 5 bases, the J end by 0 bases, with 11 bases between. The CDR3 sequence: CASSARDFSYEQYF. Written as DNA, the CDR3 is TGTGCCAGCAGCGCCCGGGACTTCTCCTACGAGCAGTACTTC. Full variable domain (rest looked up from reference TRBV7-9 and TRBJ2-7): DTGVSQNPRHKITKRGQNVTFRCDPISEHNRLYWYRQTLGQGPEFLTYFQNEAQLEKSRLLSDRFSAERPKGSFSTLEIQRTEQGDSAMYLCASSARDFSYEQYFGPGTRLTVT.

This rearrangement joins TRBV7-7 to TRBJ2-1; a weak D match, TRBD2 (5 bases). V lost 4 bases and J lost 7, with 20 bases in between. There are 16 residues in the CDR3. CDR1 and CDR2 (germline): SSHAT, FNYEAQ (reference sequence). The chain's CDR3 is CASSSSTILGRNEQFF. The CDR3 DNA reads as TGTGCCAGCAGCTCCAGCACGATATTAGGGAGAAATGAGCAGTTCTTC.

The sample holds a few counts of this clonotype. The chain couples TRBV7-9 to TRBJ2-5; 8 bases line up with TRBD1. Germline CDR1 is SEHNR and CDR2 is FQNEAQ (reference sequence). This CDR3 is built from 16 residues. Germline trimming cut 4 bases from V and 1 base from J; bases unmatched to any gene: 8. In DNA, the CDR3 is TGTGCCAGCAGCTATCGATCGGACAGGGTCCAAGAGACCCAGTACTTC. Its translation: CASSYRSDRVQETQYF.

The chain couples TRBV6-2 or TRBV6-3 to TRBJ2-7; 7 positions match TRBD1. The V gene end was trimmed by 0 bases and the J gene end by 6 bases; junction bases not matched to a gene: 5. CDR1 is MNHEY, CDR2 SVGEGT, per germline. The CDR3 length is 14 residues. CDR3 sequence: CASSYSPGGIEQYV. CDR3 DNA: TGTGCCAGCAGTTACTCTCCAGGGGGAATCGAGCAGTACGTC.

The chain has TRBV7-6 and TRBJ1-1; D not resolved. The V end was cut by 1 base, the J end by 9 bases, with 9 bases between. This CDR3 spans 12 amino acids. Germline CDR1 and CDR2: SGHVS and FNYEAQ. CDR3 coding DNA: TGTGCCAGCAGCTTAGGTGGCAGGCAAGCTTTCTTT. Amino acids: CASSLGGRQAFF.

This clonotype occurred many times. This rearrangement joins TRBV2 to TRBJ2-7, with D possibly matching TRBD2 (6 bases). CDR3 length: 15 residues. Deletions cut 6 bases from V and 1 base from J, with 16 bases between. Germline CDR1 is SNHLY and CDR2 is FYNNEI. The DNA for the CDR3 is TGTGCCAGCAGATCGGGACTGCAAATTTCCTACGAGCAGTACTTC. This codes for CASRSGLQISYEQYF.

This clonotype showed up just a few times. V gene TRBV20-1 combines with J gene TRBJ1-1, with 8 bases identical to TRBD1. This CDR3 contains 13 residues. The V gene end was trimmed by 1 base and the J gene end by 8 bases; junction bases not matched to a gene: 6. The germline CDR1 and CDR2 sequences are DFQATT and SNEGSKA (reference sequence). As DNA, the CDR3 is TGCAGTGCTAGAGGCAGGGGGCGAATGGAAGCTTTCTTT. This translates into CSARGRGRMEAFF.

This clonotype was picked up a small number of times. The chain couples TRBV28 to TRBJ2-3, with 7 bases matching TRBD2. The CDR3 has 16 residues. Losses at the gene ends were 7 bases for V and 4 bases for J; bases not matched to a gene: 14. Germline CDR1 MDHEN, CDR2 SYDVKM. In nucleotides, the CDR3 is TGTGCCAGCACTCTTATGGGGGGGGGTCACGCAGATACGCAGTATTTT. Translation gives CASTLMGGGHADTQYF.

This clonotype was counted between two and nine times. This chain links TRBV29-1 with TRBJ1-5; no firm D call. Germline V gives CDR1 SQVTM, CDR2 ANQGSEA. Trimming removed 0 bases from V and 11 bases from J, with 14 bases in between. The CDR3 is made up of 13 amino acids. The CDR3, as DNA: TGCAGCGTTGAAGACGGGATGGGGTTAGCCCAGCATTTT. Translating it yields CSVEDGMGLAQHF.

The chain carries TRBV27 and TRBJ1-2; D call uncertain. The V end lost 3 bases, the J end lost 4 bases, and 9 bases lay between the germline ends. Per the germline V gene, CDR1 is MNHEY and CDR2 is SMNVEV (reference sequence). The CDR3 is made up of 13 amino acids. The CDR3 coding sequence is TGTGCCAGCAGTTTTGCTTCTGGCTATGGCTACACCTTC. This encodes CASSFASGYGYTF.

The sample holds a few counts of this clonotype. The chain links TRBV6-2 or TRBV6-3 to TRBJ1-2; no definite D call. The CDR3 sequence is 15 residues long. The germline V gene encodes CDR1 MNHEY and CDR2 SVGEGT. V shed 7 bases and J shed 2 bases, with 17 bases lying between them. The CDR3 sequence: CASKWTLLENYGYTF. The CDR3 bases are TGTGCCAGCAAGTGGACGCTTTTGGAGAACTATGGCTACACCTTC.

The chain carries TRBV20-1 and TRBJ1-1, with a weak D call TRBD1 (5 bases). Germline V CDR1 and CDR2: DFQATT, SNEGSKA (reference sequence). Trimming stripped 0 bases from V and 2 bases from J, with 10 bases between. This CDR3 has 14 amino acids. The CDR3 region is CSARDTTVNTEAFF. CDR3 DNA: TGCAGTGCTAGAGATACGACAGTAAACACTGAAGCTTTCTTT.

A word on this clonotype: Just one base apart from a much larger clone, this may be a read error. V usage is TRBV6-1 and J usage is TRBJ2-7; weak D call: TRBD2 (7 bases). The CDR3 consists of 14 residues. Germline CDR1 and CDR2: MNHNS and SASEGT. The DNA of the CDR3 is TGTGCCAGCAAGGGGGGGCAGGGCGGTTACGAGCGGTACGTC. Its translation: CASKGGQGGYERYV.

This sequence joins TRBV6-2 or TRBV6-3 and TRBJ2-4; D tentatively reads TRBD1 or TRBD2 (6 bases each). Trimming pared 5 bases from V and 0 bases from J, leaving 17 bases between. Germline CDR1 reads MNHEY; CDR2 reads SVGEGT. The CDR3 contains 17 residues. The DNA of the CDR3 is TGTGCCAGCAGTCCCCTCGGGGGACATACAGCCAAAAACATTCAGTACTTC. The encoded protein is CASSPLGGHTAKNIQYF.

This clonotype has a single count. The chain carries TRBV20-1 and TRBJ2-7, with a weak D call TRBD1 (5 bases). CDR3 length: 17 residues. Between the trimmed V and J ends, which lost 0 bases and 0 bases, there was a span of 18 bases. Germline lookup yields CDR1 DFQATT and CDR2 SNEGSKA (reference sequence). The CDR3 region is CSARESSGKSSSYEQYF. CDR3 nucleotides: TGCAGTGCTAGAGAGAGTTCAGGGAAATCAAGCTCCTACGAGCAGTACTTC.

The J gene is TRBJ1-2, the V gene TRBV7-9, with 9 bases fitting TRBD1. Germline loops: CDR1 SEHNR, CDR2 FQNEAQ (reference sequence). V dropped 8 bases and J dropped 8; count of bases not matched to a gene: 12. This CDR3 spans 14 amino acids. The CDR3 spells CASLKGTGSVGYTF. CDR3 sequence (DNA): TGTGCCAGCCTAAAGGGGACAGGGTCCGTCGGCTACACCTTC.

This clonotype showed up just a few times. The chain couples TRBV6-6 to TRBJ1-5, with D perhaps matching TRBD1 (5 bases). The CDR3 length is 15 residues. Trimming cost V 3 bases and J 2 bases, with 11 bases left between them. Germline V gives CDR1 MNHNY, CDR2 SVGAGI (reference sequence). The CDR3 DNA sequence: TGTGCCAGCAGTTATGAGGGACTGGGCAATCAGCCCCAGCATTTT. Translating it yields CASSYEGLGNQPQHF.